These 30 T cell receptor beta chains share one sample of origin, sequenced in a study of T cell responses to AZD1222 COVID-19 vaccine. The assay was immunoSEQ multiplex PCR, and TCRdb's table has in-frame clones only and misses some. The sample has roughly 150,000 clones, about 93% seen once. The source material was peripheral blood, sampled on day 0 of AZD1222 vaccination. These receptors originate from an adult in good health.

This chain links TRBV14 with TRBJ2-7, with 8 bases identical to TRBD1. This CDR3 region has 16 residues. The V and J ends lost 4 bases and 5 bases, in that order; junction bases with no gene match: 13. The germline V gene has CDR1 SGHDN and CDR2 FVKESK. CDR3 sequence: CASSLALWDRLDEQYF. The CDR3 nucleotides are TGTGCCAGCAGCCTCGCCCTCTGGGACAGGCTCGACGAGCAGTACTTC.

This sequence joins TRBV28 and TRBJ1-1; D is ambiguous. This CDR3 contains 14 residues. The V end lost 3 bases, the J end lost 0 bases, and 8 bases lay between the germline ends. Germline loops: CDR1 MDHEN, CDR2 SYDVKM. This CDR3 reads CASSFWTLNTEAFF. As DNA, the CDR3 is TGTGCCAGCAGTTTCTGGACTCTGAACACTGAAGCTTTCTTT. Looking up the rest from reference TRBV28 and TRBJ1-1 gives the full variable domain: DVKVTQSSRYLVKRTGEKVFLECVQDMDHENMFWYRQDPGLGLRLIYFSYDVKMKEKGDIPEGYSVSREKKERFSLILESASTNQTSMYLCASSFWTLNTEAFFGQGTRLTVV.

The rearrangement uses TRBV30 and TRBJ1-1; no clear D. Germline V gene lookup returns CDR1 GTSNPN and CDR2 SVGIG (reference sequence). V lost 2 bases to trimming and J lost 5 bases, with 12 bases between them. This CDR3 has 13 residues. CDR3 coding DNA: TGTGCCTGGAGTTTGCAAGATGGGACTGAAGCTTTCTTT. As protein: CAWSLQDGTEAFF.

V usage is TRBV3-1 (or the pseudogene TRBV3-2) and J usage is TRBJ1-4; no definite D call. The CDR3 sequence is 13 residues long. CDR1 and CDR2 (germline): LGHDT, YNNKEL (reference sequence). The germline V and J ends were trimmed by 3 bases and 5 bases, with 7 bases remaining between them. The CDR3: CASSQPRNEKLFF. For the CDR3, the DNA is TGTGCCAGCAGCCAGCCCAGAAATGAAAAACTGTTTTTT.

The chain recombines TRBV5-1 with TRBJ2-2, with TRBD2 as a possible D gene (5 bases). The CDR3 has 14 residues. In germline, CDR1 is SGHRS, CDR2 YFSETQ. V was cut by 5 bases and J by 2 bases, with 10 bases left in between. The CDR3 sequence: CASRALANTGELFF. Here the CDR3 DNA reads TGCGCCAGCAGAGCCCTAGCTAACACCGGGGAGCTGTTTTTT.

V gene TRBV3-1 (or the pseudogene TRBV3-2) combines with J gene TRBJ2-5; D possibly corresponds to TRBD2 (5 bases). Trimming stripped 0 bases from V and 1 base from J, with 12 bases between. CDR1 and CDR2 (germline): LGHDT, YNNKEL (reference sequence). The CDR3 has 16 amino acids. CDR3 sequence: CASSQDPYSVQETQYF. The DNA of the CDR3 is TGTGCCAGCAGCCAAGATCCCTATAGCGTCCAAGAGACCCAGTACTTC.

The chain combines TRBV28 with TRBJ1-2, with D possibly being TRBD1 (6 bases). Germline V gives CDR1 MDHEN, CDR2 SYDVKM. V lost 4 bases and J lost 7, with 10 bases in between. The CDR3 is made up of 12 amino acids. CDR3 DNA: TGTGCCAGCAGTTCTGACAGGTTTGGCTACACCTTC. The encoded protein is CASSSDRFGYTF.

The chain uses TRBV9 and TRBJ1-3, with D possibly matching TRBD1 (5 bases). Germline CDR1 reads SGDLS; CDR2 reads YYNGEE. The CDR3 loop spans 14 amino acids. With 2 bases removed from V and 4 bases from J, the gap between germline ends came to 10 bases. CDR3 DNA: TGTGCCAGCAGCGTTGCAGGGTTCGGAAACACCATATATTTT. This translates into CASSVAGFGNTIYF.

The chain couples TRBV27 to TRBJ1-5; 7 bases fit TRBD1. The CDR3 spans 15 residues. Germline loops: CDR1 MNHEY, CDR2 SMNVEV (reference sequence). V was pared by 3 bases and J by 4 bases, with 6 bases of the junction left unmatched. The CDR3 DNA is TGTGCCAGCAGTTTCGTTTACAGGGGTAATCAGCCCCAGCATTTT. Protein: CASSFVYRGNQPQHF.

V is TRBV24-1 and J is TRBJ2-1; weak D call: TRBD2 (5 bases). The germline V and J ends were trimmed by 4 bases and 7 bases, with 10 bases remaining between them. This CDR3 spans 13 amino acids. Germline V gene lookup returns CDR1 KGHDR and CDR2 SFDVKD. CDR3 amino acids: CATSDFSANEQFF. The CDR3 coding sequence is TGTGCCACCAGTGACTTTAGCGCGAATGAGCAGTTCTTC.

This clone has more than one count but fewer than ten. This chain links TRBV3-1 (or the pseudogene TRBV3-2) with TRBJ1-3; tentatively, D is TRBD1 (5 bases). The CDR3 has 18 amino acids. V was pared by 0 bases and J by 8 bases, with 23 bases between. Germline CDR1 LGHDT, CDR2 YNNKEL (reference sequence). The CDR3 reads CASSQDSIGTGFIDTIYF. Here the CDR3 DNA reads TGTGCCAGCAGCCAAGATAGTATAGGGACGGGCTTTATCGACACCATATATTTT.

The rearrangement uses TRBV7-3 and TRBJ1-2, with 7 positions matching TRBD1. CDR3 length: 14 amino acids. Germline CDR1 is SGHTA and CDR2 is FQGTGA. The V segment lost 3 bases and the J segment 3 bases; nucleotides outside the gene matches: 4. The CDR3 is CASSLTGWDYGYTF. CDR3 bases: TGTGCCAGCAGCTTGACAGGGTGGGACTATGGCTACACCTTC. Together with reference TRBV7-3 and TRBJ1-2, the CDR3 gives the full variable domain: GAGVSQTPSNKVTEKGKYVELRCDPISGHTALYWYRQSLGQGPEFLIYFQGTGAADDSGLPNDRFFAVRPEGSVSTLKIQRTERGDSAVYLCASSLTGWDYGYTFGSGTRLTVV.

This clone showed up just a few times. The gene calls are TRBV2 and TRBJ1-1, with D uncertain. The CDR3 has 17 residues. The germline gives CDR1 SNHLY, CDR2 FYNNEI. V lost 6 bases and J 0 bases, leaving 20 bases between the germline ends. CDR3 sequence: CASSKGAGLIMNTEAFF. For the CDR3, the DNA is TGTGCCAGCAGCAAAGGTGCCGGACTGATCATGAACACTGAAGCTTTCTTT.

This clone was detected only a few times. This chain links TRBV5-1 with TRBJ2-7, with no clear D. V lost 0 bases, J lost 1 base, and 8 bases lay in between. The CDR3 runs to 14 residues. The germline CDR1 and CDR2 sequences are SGHRS and YFSETQ. The CDR3 protein is CASSLDMRSYEQYF. The CDR3 coding sequence is TGCGCCAGCAGCTTGGATATGAGATCCTACGAGCAGTACTTC.

This rearrangement joins TRBV7-8 to TRBJ1-2; 10 nucleotides line up with TRBD1. V lost 5 bases to trimming and J lost 8 bases; unmatched junction nucleotides: 14. Germline V gene lookup returns CDR1 SGHVS and CDR2 FQNEAQ. The CDR3 consists of 16 residues. DNA of the CDR3: TGTGCCAGCAGCAGACTCGGGACAGGGGATGGACGGGGCTACACCTTC. It yields the protein CASSRLGTGDGRGYTF.

This chain connects TRBV7-9 to TRBJ2-1; TRBD2 agrees at 12 bases. Per germline, CDR1 SEHNR and CDR2 FQNEAQ (reference sequence). The ends lost 2 bases at V and 7 bases at J; junction bases unmatched: 0. CDR3 length equals 14 residues. The CDR3 protein is CASSLTSGRNEQFF. CDR3 nucleotide sequence: TGTGCCAGCAGCTTAACTAGCGGGAGGAATGAGCAGTTCTTC.

The table lists this clone with a few counts. The chain uses TRBV6-4 and TRBJ2-7, with D maybe TRBD1 (6 bases). There are 16 residues in the CDR3. V was shortened by 4 bases and J by 2 bases, with 18 bases between the two germline ends. The V gene's germline CDR1 is MRHNA and CDR2 SNTAGT. This CDR3 is CASSVPTGQRAYEQYF. Written as DNA, the CDR3 is TGTGCCAGCAGTGTCCCTACAGGGCAACGGGCCTACGAGCAGTACTTC.

This chain connects TRBV18 to TRBJ1-4; D call uncertain. Trimming shortened V by 2 bases and J by 7 bases, and 14 bases separated the two germline ends. CDR1 is KGHSH and CDR2 is LQKENI in the germline V gene. CDR3 length: 15 amino acids. The CDR3 sequence: CASSPEEGLGEKLFF. Written as DNA, the CDR3 is TGTGCCAGCTCACCAGAAGAGGGTTTGGGTGAAAAACTGTTTTTT.

This clone was found a few times. The chain carries TRBV29-1 and TRBJ2-3; the match to TRBD2 covers 10 bases. V trimming: 7 bases; J trimming: 2 bases; junction bases outside the gene matches: 6. The length of the CDR3 is 14 residues. Germline V gene sequence: CDR1 SQVTM, CDR2 ANQGSEA. The CDR3 sequence: CSASGREATDTQYF. CDR3 in DNA: TGCAGCGCGAGCGGGAGGGAGGCCACAGATACGCAGTATTTT.

The V call is TRBV5-1, the J call TRBJ1-6; TRBD1 might be the D (5 bases). CDR3 length: 13 amino acids. Germline CDR1 and CDR2: SGHRS and YFSETQ. Deletions cut 3 bases from V and 8 bases from J, with 9 bases between. CDR3 nucleotide sequence: TGCGCCAGCAGCTCCGGGGCCGATTCACCCCTCCACTTT. Its translation is CASSSGADSPLHF.

This clone was picked up one time. Other DNA sequences in the sample encode the same CDR3. The CDR3 nucleotides read TGCGCCAGCAGCTTGGGGGGATTGAACACTGAAGCTTTCTTT. Protein product: CASSLGGLNTEAFF. The chain joins TRBV5-1 to TRBJ1-1; D is unclear. Germline V gives CDR1 SGHRS, CDR2 YFSETQ. This CDR3 spans 14 amino acids. The V and J ends lost 0 bases and 0 bases respectively, with 6 bases between them. Using reference TRBV5-1 and TRBJ1-1 for the parts outside the CDR3, the full variable domain is KAGVTQTPRYLIKTRGQQVTLSCSPISGHRSVSWYQQTPGQGLQFLFEYFSETQRNKGNFPGRFSGRQFSNSRSEMNVSTLELGDSALYLCASSLGGLNTEAFFGQGTRLTVV.

As for this clone: One junction end does not reproduce the germline sequence, and a read error may be involved. Other DNA sequences from this sample encode an identical CDR3 as well. The chain carries TRBV7-8 and TRBJ2-7, with TRBD1 identical over 7 bases. The CDR3 loop spans 14 amino acids. Germline loops: CDR1 SGHVS, CDR2 FQNEAQ. The DNA for the CDR3 is TGTGCCAGCAGCCCGACAGGGTATGCCTACGAGCAATACTTC. Its protein is CASSPTGYAYEQYF.

This clone was seen only a few times. The chain couples TRBV3-1 (or the pseudogene TRBV3-2) to TRBJ2-7; TRBD2 is a possible D gene (5 bases). The CDR3 sequence is 13 residues long. Per germline, CDR1 LGHDT and CDR2 YNNKEL (reference sequence). Deletions cut 6 bases from V and 4 bases from J, with 13 bases between. CDR3 amino acids: CASSRIEGYEQYF. CDR3 nucleotide sequence: TGTGCCAGCAGTCGCATTGAGGGTTACGAGCAGTACTTC.

The rearrangement links TRBV28 to TRBJ2-1; 10 positions agree with TRBD1. The junction had 10 bases not matched to a gene; V was cut back by 7 bases and J by 1 base. CDR3 size: 17 residues. Germline CDR1 MDHEN, CDR2 SYDVKM. CDR3 in amino acids: CASTWTGGFYSYNEQFF. The CDR3 coding sequence is TGTGCCAGCACCTGGACAGGGGGGTTTTATTCCTACAATGAGCAGTTCTTC.

V is TRBV6-1 and J is TRBJ1-5, with D uncertain. Germline lookup yields CDR1 MNHNS and CDR2 SASEGT. This CDR3 contains 14 residues. Trimming stripped 3 bases from V and 0 bases from J, with 6 bases between. The CDR3 coding sequence is TGTGCCAGCAGTGAGACGGATAGCAATCAGCCCCAGCATTTT. This codes for CASSETDSNQPQHF.

J is TRBJ2-2 and V is TRBV6-6; 7 bases fit TRBD1. Unmatched junction bases numbered 10, after V lost 5 bases and J lost 1 base. The CDR3 loop spans 17 amino acids. CDR1 is MNHNY, CDR2 SVGAGI, per germline (reference sequence). DNA of the CDR3: TGTGCCAGCAGTCTTACAGGGGAAGGGCGGAACACCGGGGAGCTGTTTTTT. It is translated as CASSLTGEGRNTGELFF.

The chain joins TRBV27 to TRBJ2-1; D is perhaps TRBD2 (5 bases). CDR1 MNHEY and CDR2 SMNVEV come from the germline V gene (reference sequence). The CDR3 sequence is 15 residues long. The ends were cut back, 2 bases at V and 1 base at J, with 9 bases in the middle. CDR3 in amino acids: CASSLNGESYNEQFF. The DNA for the CDR3 is TGTGCCAGCAGTTTAAACGGGGAATCCTACAATGAGCAGTTCTTC.

This clone is a singleton in its sample. CDR3 residues: CATSDRQADYGYTF. The CDR3 DNA reads as TGTGCCACCAGTGATCGACAGGCCGACTATGGCTACACCTTC. This rearrangement joins TRBV24-1 to TRBJ1-2; a possible D gene is TRBD1 (6 bases). This CDR3 region has 14 residues. The V gene lost 3 bases and the J gene lost 3 bases, with 10 bases spanning the gap. Germline V gene lookup returns CDR1 KGHDR and CDR2 SFDVKD.

The rearrangement joins TRBV12-5 to TRBJ2-7; the match to TRBD2 covers 9 bases. The CDR3 is 15 residues long. V shed 7 bases and J 0 bases; nucleotides not matched to a gene: 7. Germline lookup yields CDR1 LGHNT and CDR2 FRNRAP. The CDR3 loop is CASALGLASSYEQYF. CDR3 sequence (DNA): TGTGCTAGTGCCCTCGGACTAGCGAGCTCCTACGAGCAGTACTTC.

This chain links TRBV19 with TRBJ2-1; possibly TRBD2 for D (5 bases). This CDR3 is 17 amino acids long. V gave up 3 bases and J gave up 4 bases, with 19 bases separating them. Germline lookup yields CDR1 LNHDA and CDR2 SQIVND (reference sequence). CDR3 sequence reads: CASSIGERRSPYNEQFF. The CDR3 nucleotides are TGTGCCAGTAGTATCGGGGAGCGGAGGTCTCCTTACAATGAGCAGTTCTTC.